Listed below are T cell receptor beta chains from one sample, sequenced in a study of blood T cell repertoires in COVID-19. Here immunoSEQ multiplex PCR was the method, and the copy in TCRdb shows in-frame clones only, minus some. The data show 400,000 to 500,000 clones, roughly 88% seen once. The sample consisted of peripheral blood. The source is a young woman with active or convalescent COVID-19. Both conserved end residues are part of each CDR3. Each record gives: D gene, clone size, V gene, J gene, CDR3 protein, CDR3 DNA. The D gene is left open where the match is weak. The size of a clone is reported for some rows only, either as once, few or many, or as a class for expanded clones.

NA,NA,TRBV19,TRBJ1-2,CASSTGEYGYTF,TGTGCCAGTAGTACAGGGGAATATGGCTACACCTTC
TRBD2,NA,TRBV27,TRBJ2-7,CASSSSLAGVGEQYF,TGTGCCAGCAGTTCCAGCCTAGCGGGAGTAGGGGAGCAGTACTTC
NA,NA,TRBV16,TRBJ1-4,CASSQRNAGMDEKLFF,TGTGCCAGCAGCCAACGGAATGCAGGGATGGATGAAAAACTGTTTTTT
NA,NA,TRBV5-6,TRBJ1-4,CASSFGRRGEKLFF,TGTGCCAGCAGCTTTGGTAGACGGGGGGAAAAACTGTTTTTT
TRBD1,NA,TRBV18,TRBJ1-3,CASSEDRGSSGNTIYF,TGTGCCAGCTCAGAGGACAGGGGGAGCTCTGGAAACACCATATATTTT
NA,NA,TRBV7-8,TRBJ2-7,CASNQATGNSYEQYF,TGTGCCAGCAACCAAGCAACAGGAAACTCCTACGAGCAGTACTTC
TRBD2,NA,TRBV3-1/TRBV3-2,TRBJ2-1,CASSQEGLAGGFNEQFF,TGTGCCAGCAGCCAAGAGGGGCTAGCGGGGGGGTTCAATGAGCAGTTCTTC
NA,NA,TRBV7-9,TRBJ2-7,CASSLGQEAYEQYF,TGTGCCAGCAGCTTAGGACAGGAAGCCTACGAGCAGTACTTC
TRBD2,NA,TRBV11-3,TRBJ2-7,CASSDTSGGAYEQYF,TGTGCCAGCAGCGACACTAGCGGGGGGGCCTACGAGCAGTACTTC
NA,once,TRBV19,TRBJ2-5,CASSIQGEGRETQYF,TGTGCCAGTAGTATTCAGGGTGAAGGTCGGGAGACCCAGTACTTC
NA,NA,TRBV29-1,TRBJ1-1,CSRTGNTEAFF,TGCAGCCGCACAGGGAACACTGAAGCTTTCTTT
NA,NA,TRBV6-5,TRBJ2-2,CASSYQGHNTGELFF,TGTGCCAGCAGTTACCAGGGACATAACACCGGGGAGCTGTTTTTT
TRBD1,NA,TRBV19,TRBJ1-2,CASSGSVGGGEANYGYTF,TGTGCCAGTAGTGGATCGGTAGGGGGCGGTGAAGCTAACTATGGCTACACCTTC
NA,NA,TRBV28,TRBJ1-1,CASSLGRNTEAFF,TGTGCCAGCAGTCTGGGCCGAAACACTGAAGCTTTCTTT
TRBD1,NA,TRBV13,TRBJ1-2,CASSRRDRGNYGYTF,TGTGCCAGCAGCCGCCGGGACAGGGGGAACTATGGCTACACCTTC
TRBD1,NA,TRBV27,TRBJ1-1,CASLGRQGATEAFF,TGTGCCAGCCTTGGACGACAGGGGGCCACTGAAGCTTTCTTT
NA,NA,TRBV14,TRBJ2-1,CASSQSKRRLGLREQFF,TGTGCCAGCAGCCAGTCTAAGCGTAGACTAGGGTTGAGGGAGCAGTTCTTC
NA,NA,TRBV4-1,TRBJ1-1,CASSQGEGNTEAFF,TGCGCCAGCAGCCAAGGTGAGGGGAACACTGAAGCTTTCTTT
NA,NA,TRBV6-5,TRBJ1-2,CASSRGEGWSGYTF,TGTGCCAGCAGTAGGGGTGAAGGTTGGAGCGGCTACACCTTC
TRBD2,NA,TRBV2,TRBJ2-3,CASGGLAGGSDTQYF,TGTGCCAGCGGGGGACTAGCGGGGGGTTCAGATACGCAGTATTTT
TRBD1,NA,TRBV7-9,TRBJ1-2,CASSVQGQEAGYTF,TGTGCCAGCAGCGTACAGGGACAGGAGGCTGGCTACACCTTC
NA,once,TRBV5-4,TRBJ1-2,CASSLDSPNDYGYTF,TGTGCCAGCAGCCTGGACAGCCCCAACGACTATGGCTACACCTTC
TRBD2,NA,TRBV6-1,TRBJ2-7,CASSEGLADYYEQYF,TGTGCCAGCAGTGAAGGACTAGCGGATTACTACGAGCAGTACTTC
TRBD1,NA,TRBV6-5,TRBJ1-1,CASRSGGTGAEAFF,TGTGCCAGCAGGTCAGGGGGCACCGGCGCTGAAGCTTTCTTT
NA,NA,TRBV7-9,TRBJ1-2,CASSPGTAYGYTF,TGTGCCAGCAGCCCCGGGACTGCCTATGGCTACACCTTC
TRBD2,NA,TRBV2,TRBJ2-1,CASSERGLAGGVQFF,TGTGCCAGCAGTGAAAGAGGACTAGCGGGAGGGGTGCAGTTCTTC
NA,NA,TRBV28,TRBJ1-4,CASSLSGANEKLFF,TGTGCCAGCAGTTTATCAGGGGCTAATGAAAAACTGTTTTTT
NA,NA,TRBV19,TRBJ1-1,CASSIIGVAAMNTEAFF,TGTGCCAGTAGTATTATTGGTGTAGCGGCGATGAACACTGAAGCTTTCTTT
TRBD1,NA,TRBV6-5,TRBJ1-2,CASRRGQQYYGYTF,TGTGCCAGCCGCCGGGGACAGCAATACTATGGCTACACCTTC
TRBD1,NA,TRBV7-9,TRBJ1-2,CASSPTGGYGYTF,TGTGCCAGCAGCCCCACAGGGGGCTATGGCTACACCTTC
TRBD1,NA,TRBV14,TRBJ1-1,CASSRIRDRESMNTEAFF,TGTGCCAGCAGCCGAATCCGGGACAGGGAATCGATGAACACTGAAGCTTTCTTT
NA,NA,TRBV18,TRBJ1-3,CASSQSNSGNTIYF,TGTGCCAGCTCCCAGTCCAACTCTGGAAACACCATATATTTT
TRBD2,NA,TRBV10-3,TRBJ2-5,CATSSGTGETQYF,TGTGCCACCTCTAGCGGGACGGGAGAGACCCAGTACTTC
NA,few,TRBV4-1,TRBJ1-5,CASSQGRQGSQNQPQHF,TGCGCCAGCAGCCAAGGTCGTCAGGGGAGTCAGAATCAGCCCCAGCATTTT
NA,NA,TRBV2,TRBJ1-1,CASSATTEAFF,TGTGCCAGCAGTGCTACCACTGAAGCTTTCTTT
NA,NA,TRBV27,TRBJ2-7,CASSFARSYEQYF,TGTGCCAGCAGTTTTGCGAGATCCTACGAGCAGTACTTC
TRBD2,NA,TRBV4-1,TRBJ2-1,CASSQEGLAGGPYNEQFF,TGCGCCAGCAGCCAAGAGGGATTAGCGGGAGGGCCTTACAATGAGCAGTTCTTC
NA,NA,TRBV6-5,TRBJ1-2,CASSLGQIGGYTF,TGTGCCAGCAGCCTTGGACAGATTGGTGGCTACACCTTC
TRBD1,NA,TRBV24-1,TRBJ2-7,CATGGDLWRYF,TGTGCCACAGGGGGCGACCTCTGGCGGTACTTC
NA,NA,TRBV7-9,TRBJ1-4,CASSIAGQGNEKLFF,TGTGCCAGCAGCATAGCAGGGCAGGGAAATGAAAAACTGTTTTTT
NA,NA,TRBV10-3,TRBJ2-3,CAISERTAGDTQYF,TGTGCCATCAGTGAGAGGACAGCCGGCGATACGCAGTATTTT
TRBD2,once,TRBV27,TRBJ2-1,CASSLAGGVREQFF,TGTGCCAGCAGTCTAGCGGGGGGCGTCAGAGAGCAGTTCTTC
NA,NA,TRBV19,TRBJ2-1,CASSGSETARSYNEQFF,TGTGCCAGCAGTGGTTCGGAGACGGCTCGATCCTACAATGAGCAGTTCTTC
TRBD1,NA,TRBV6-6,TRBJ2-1,CASSYLGQGAFEQFF,TGTGCCAGCAGTTACTTGGGACAGGGGGCTTTTGAGCAGTTCTTC
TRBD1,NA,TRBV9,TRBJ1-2,CASSPSGTGDGYTF,TGTGCCAGCAGCCCCTCCGGGACAGGGGATGGCTACACCTTC
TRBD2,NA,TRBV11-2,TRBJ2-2,CASSLELAGGFGELFF,TGTGCCAGCAGCTTGGAGCTAGCGGGAGGGTTCGGGGAGCTGTTTTTT
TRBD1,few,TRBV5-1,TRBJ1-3,CASRTPPATGARNPGNTIYF,TGCGCCAGCAGAACCCCTCCGGCGACAGGGGCTCGTAACCCTGGAAACACCATATATTTT
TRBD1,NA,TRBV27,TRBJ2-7,CASSHRDRGHEQYF,TGTGCCAGCAGCCACCGGGACAGGGGTCACGAGCAGTACTTC
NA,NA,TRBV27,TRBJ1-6,CASSSRQTYNSPLHF,TGTGCCAGCAGCTCCAGACAGACCTATAATTCACCCCTCCACTTT
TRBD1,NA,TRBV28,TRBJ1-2,CASTGGGQGVYGYTF,TGTGCCAGCACAGGGGGAGGACAGGGAGTCTATGGCTACACCTTC
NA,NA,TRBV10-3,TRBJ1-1,CAISEFGGDTEAFF,TGTGCCATCAGTGAGTTCGGGGGGGACACTGAAGCTTTCTTT
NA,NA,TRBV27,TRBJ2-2,CASSRISGRPNTGELFF,TGTGCCAGCAGCCGTATTTCGGGGAGACCGAACACCGGGGAGCTGTTTTTT
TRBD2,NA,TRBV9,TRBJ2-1,CASSVVTSGYNEQFF,TGTGCCAGCAGCGTAGTTACTAGCGGATACAATGAGCAGTTCTTC
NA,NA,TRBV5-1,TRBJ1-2,CASSLGVLRGYTF,TGCGCCAGCAGCCTCGGGGTCCTCCGGGGCTACACCTTC
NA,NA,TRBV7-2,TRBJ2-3,CASSLASNSDDTDTQYF,TGTGCCAGCAGCTTAGCTTCGAATAGCGACGACACAGATACGCAGTATTTT
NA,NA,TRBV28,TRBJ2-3,CASSSYGGRRGAFTDTQYF,TGTGCCAGCAGTTCGTATGGGGGAAGGAGGGGCGCATTTACCGATACGCAGTATTTT
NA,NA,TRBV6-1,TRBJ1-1,CASSEFYGNTEAFF,TGTGCCAGCAGTGAATTCTATGGGAACACTGAAGCTTTCTTT